This entry lists 24 T cell receptor beta chains sequenced from one sample in a study of blood T cell repertoires in COVID-19. Assay used: immunoSEQ multiplex PCR; TCRdb lists only in-frame clones, some missing. The profile covers 380,000 or so clones, with roughly 87% appearing a single time and 2% to 2.5% taken by the ten largest. What was sequenced was PBMCs or T cells enriched from blood (not recorded which). The receptors here all came from a woman between 40 and 55 years old with acute COVID-19.

The rearrangement joins TRBV10-1 to TRBJ2-1; no definite D call. V was clipped by 3 bases and J by 2 bases, with 11 bases between them. The CDR3 extends over 15 amino acids. Germline V lookup: CDR1 WNHNN, CDR2 SYGVQD (reference sequence). This CDR3 reads CASSDARSPYNEQFF. The DNA of the CDR3 is TGCGCCAGCAGTGACGCGAGAAGCCCCTACAATGAGCAGTTCTTC.

About this clone: The sample holds other DNA sequences that translate to the same CDR3. This chain connects TRBV9 to TRBJ1-2, with D possibly being TRBD1 (5 bases). Germline CDR1 is SGDLS and CDR2 is YYNGEE. Trimming removed 0 bases from V and 4 bases from J, with 10 bases in between. There are 14 residues in the CDR3. The CDR3: CASSVGQGGYGYTF. CDR3 nucleotide sequence: TGTGCCAGCAGCGTAGGGCAGGGAGGCTATGGCTACACCTTC.

The V and J genes are TRBV10-3 and TRBJ2-2; TRBD1 might be the D (5 bases). V was trimmed by 0 bases and J by 2 bases, leaving 19 bases between them. Germline loops: CDR1 ENHRY, CDR2 SYGVKD. The CDR3 is 19 amino acids. This CDR3 reads CAISESGQGHLGNTGELFF. The CDR3 region has the DNA TGTGCCATCAGTGAGTCAGGGCAGGGCCATCTTGGAAACACCGGGGAGCTGTTTTTT.

The rearrangement joins TRBV7-9 to TRBJ2-1; 9 bases are shared with TRBD2. After removal of 5 bases from V and 7 bases from J, the junction contained 9 bases not matched to a gene. Germline CDR1 reads SEHNR; CDR2 reads FQNEAQ (reference sequence). The CDR3 runs 15 residues. DNA for the CDR3: TGTGCCAGCAGCCAAGGGGGACTAGCTCTAAATGAGCAGTTCTTC. It specifies CASSQGGLALNEQFF.

This rearrangement joins TRBV19 to TRBJ2-1, with 11 positions matching TRBD2. The CDR3 runs to 18 residues. Germline trimming cut 3 bases from V and 4 bases from J; bases unmatched to any gene: 11. The germline gives CDR1 LNHDA, CDR2 SQIVND (reference sequence). The CDR3 loop reads CASSMALSGGGKYNEQFF. CDR3 sequence (DNA): TGTGCCAGTAGTATGGCCCTTAGCGGGGGGGGAAAATACAATGAGCAGTTCTTC.

The V call is TRBV27, the J call TRBJ2-7, with a weak D call TRBD2 (6 bases). V was shortened by 6 bases and J by 2 bases, with 14 bases between the two germline ends. Germline V gene sequence: CDR1 MNHEY, CDR2 SMNVEV (reference sequence). The CDR3 runs 14 residues. As DNA, the CDR3 is TGTGCCAGCAGGCCCGGGGGTCCAACCTACGAGCAGTACTTC. Translation: CASRPGGPTYEQYF.

The chain is built from TRBV5-6 and TRBJ2-7; 8 bases are shared with TRBD2. The CDR3 totals 15 residues. Per germline, CDR1 SGHDT and CDR2 YYEEEE. V was clipped by 0 bases and J by 5 bases; unmatched bases: 7. The CDR3 DNA is TGTGCCAGCAGCTTGGTTGGGACTAGGGCCAACGAGCAGTACTTC. This codes for CASSLVGTRANEQYF.

J is TRBJ1-6 and V is TRBV11-3; 7 nucleotides agree with TRBD1. Germline V gives CDR1 SGHNT, CDR2 YENEEA. Trimming took 2 bases from V and 10 from J; bases not matched to a gene: 2. CDR3 size: 13 residues. The CDR3 DNA follows: TGTGCCAGCAGCTTAACAGGGGACTCACCCCTCCACTTT. Its translation is CASSLTGDSPLHF.

V gene TRBV24-1 combines with J gene TRBJ2-3; the match to TRBD2 covers 13 bases. V shed 4 bases, J shed 0 bases, and the junction held 9 bases outside the gene matches. Germline V gene data show CDR1 as KGHDR and CDR2 as SFDVKD. The CDR3 loop spans 19 amino acids. The CDR3 region is CATSDPTSGGDYSTDTQYF. The DNA of the CDR3 is TGTGCCACCAGTGACCCTACTAGCGGGGGGGATTATAGCACAGATACGCAGTATTTT.

The chain combines TRBV6-1 with TRBJ1-5; D may be TRBD1 (5 bases). V was trimmed by 0 bases and J by 3 bases, leaving 12 bases between them. Germline V CDR1 and CDR2: MNHNS, SASEGT. The length of the CDR3 is 16 residues. CDR3: CASSEAWGGANQPQHF. CDR3 nucleotides: TGTGCCAGCAGTGAAGCATGGGGCGGGGCCAATCAGCCCCAGCATTTT.

The chain has TRBV5-1 and TRBJ2-1; 7 bases fit TRBD2. With 0 bases clipped from V and 5 bases from J, the junction kept 8 bases outside the gene matches. The V gene's germline CDR1 is SGHRS and CDR2 YFSETQ. The CDR3 has 16 amino acids. CDR3 residues: CASSLATSAPNNEQFF. CDR3 nucleotides: TGCGCCAGCAGCTTGGCCACTAGCGCCCCAAACAATGAGCAGTTCTTC.

The chain employs TRBV16 and TRBJ1-1; D uncertain. The ends were cut back, 2 bases at V and 1 base at J, with 5 bases in the middle. Looked up from germline, CDR1 is KGHSY and CDR2 is FQNENV. CDR3 size: 13 residues. The CDR3 region has the DNA TGTGCCAGCAGCCAAGACACGAACACTGAAGCTTTCTTT. Its translation is CASSQDTNTEAFF.

Concerning this clone itself: The same CDR3 is also encoded by other DNA sequences in this sample. The J gene is TRBJ1-4, the V gene TRBV18; possible D gene TRBD1, 6 bases. The germline CDR1 and CDR2 sequences are KGHSH and LQKENI. This CDR3 is 15 amino acids long. Trimming cost V 3 bases and J 5 bases, with 13 bases left between them. The CDR3 sequence: CASSPYRDTNEKLFF. The CDR3 coding sequence is TGTGCCAGCTCACCGTACCGGGACACCAATGAAAAACTGTTTTTT.

This chain joins TRBV10-3 and TRBJ1-5, with a weak D call TRBD1 (5 bases). Trimming left V 2 bases short and J 7 bases short, with 12 bases between. The CDR3 loop spans 14 amino acids. Germline CDR1 ENHRY, CDR2 SYGVKD. The chain's CDR3 is CAISEAGFNQPQHF. The CDR3 coding sequence is TGTGCCATCAGTGAGGCAGGGTTCAACCAGCCCCAGCATTTT.

CDR3 nucleotide sequence: TGTGCCAGCAGTTACGGTGCGGGTACCTACGAGCAGTACTTC. Its protein product is CASSYGAGTYEQYF. The chain joins TRBV6-5 to TRBJ2-7, with a possible D match to TRBD2 (5 bases). Germline lookup yields CDR1 MNHEY and CDR2 SVGAGI. V gave up 2 bases and J gave up 2 bases, with 10 bases separating them. The CDR3 spans 14 residues.

This clone occurred once. J is TRBJ1-2 and V is TRBV29-1, with 8 bases aligning to TRBD1. This CDR3 has 12 residues. V gave up 7 bases and J gave up 4 bases; unmatched junction bases: 5. From germline, CDR1 is SQVTM and CDR2 ANQGSEA. CDR3 sequence reads: CSALTGGYGYTF. CDR3 DNA sequence: TGCAGCGCCTTAACAGGGGGCTATGGCTACACCTTC.

The chain carries TRBV6-5 and TRBJ1-5; D is ambiguous. Germline lookup yields CDR1 MNHEY and CDR2 SVGAGI. CDR3 size: 13 residues. V lost 3 bases to trimming and J lost 9 bases, with 12 bases between them. The CDR3 DNA reads TGTGCCAGCAGTTATGAGGGTTTGGGGCCCCAGCATTTT. Translation gives CASSYEGLGPQHF.

The chain links TRBV19 to TRBJ1-3; D might be TRBD1 (6 bases). V lost 4 bases, J lost 4 bases, and 14 bases lay in between. The length of the CDR3 is 15 residues. Germline CDR1 is LNHDA and CDR2 is SQIVND (reference sequence). CDR3 in DNA: TGTGCCAGTAGTACCACCGGGACAACCGGAAACACCATATATTTT. Its protein product is CASSTTGTTGNTIYF.

This sequence joins TRBV19 and TRBJ2-7; TRBD1 is a possible D gene (5 bases). This CDR3 comprises 14 residues. Germline V gene data show CDR1 as LNHDA and CDR2 as SQIVND (reference sequence). With 6 bases removed from V and 0 bases from J, the gap between germline ends came to 12 bases. The CDR3 coding sequence is TGTGCCAGTAGCCCTGGCAGGGCCTCCTACGAGCAGTACTTC. Encoded protein: CASSPGRASYEQYF.

This clone was seen just once. The chain joins TRBV18 to TRBJ2-3, with TRBD1 matching 8 bases. This CDR3 spans 15 amino acids. After removal of 3 bases from V and 5 bases from J, the junction contained 7 bases not matched to a gene. Germline values: CDR1 KGHSH, CDR2 LQKENI. In DNA form, the CDR3 reads TGTGCCAGCTCACCGGAGCAGGGGGCCAAAGATACGCAGTATTTT. This gives the protein CASSPEQGAKDTQYF.

J is TRBJ1-6 and V is TRBV6-5; no definite D call. The CDR3 spans 16 residues. Germline lookup yields CDR1 MNHEY and CDR2 SVGAGI. V gave up 0 bases and J gave up 11 bases, with 17 bases separating them. CDR3 in amino acids: CASSYSNQPRGAPLHF. The CDR3 DNA sequence: TGTGCCAGCAGTTACTCGAACCAGCCGCGCGGGGCACCCCTCCACTTT.

This chain connects TRBV7-9 to TRBJ1-5; D is uncertain. Germline-derived CDR1 and CDR2 are SEHNR and FQNEAQ (reference sequence). The CDR3 length is 17 residues. V lost 2 bases, J lost 1 base, and 15 bases lay in between. The CDR3 region is CASSLLLGDGSNQPQHF. The CDR3 DNA reads TGTGCCAGCAGCTTACTTCTCGGGGATGGGAGCAATCAGCCCCAGCATTTT.

In its sample, this clone was seen once. The rearrangement uses TRBV11-2 and TRBJ2-7; 7 nucleotides match TRBD1. V was pared by 2 bases and J by 3 bases, with 4 bases of the junction left unmatched. Germline V gene lookup returns CDR1 SGHAT and CDR2 FQNNGV. This CDR3 is 14 amino acids long. CDR3 coding DNA: TGTGCCAGCAGCTTAAGGGACAGAGTCTACGAGCAGTACTTC. Encoded protein: CASSLRDRVYEQYF.

The chain links TRBV7-2 to TRBJ2-1, with 9 bases fitting TRBD1. There are 15 residues in the CDR3. The germline CDR1 and CDR2 sequences are SGHTA and FQGNSA. V trimming: 1 base; J trimming: 3 bases; junction bases outside the gene matches: 1. DNA of the CDR3: TGTGCCAGCAGCTTAGGGGGACAGGGCTACAATGAGCAGTTCTTC. This encodes CASSLGGQGYNEQFF.